What follows are 17 T cell receptor beta chains derived from one specimen sequenced in a study of metastatic and nonmetastatic thyroid tumors. Using MiXCR, TCRdb reanalyzed the PCR reads. This sample carries some 22,000 clones, 20% to 25% of them seen once, and the ten largest clones take 10% to 15%. None of the patients had undergone any treatment ahead of thyroid surgery. The sequenced sample consisted of blood. Receptor source: a male donor with papillary thyroid cancer or a benign thyroid nodule (not recorded which). Some clones in this sample may be carry-over from other donors' samples.

The chain joins TRBV7-2 to TRBJ2-1; 8 bases are shared with TRBD2. Germline loops: CDR1 SGHTA, CDR2 FQGNSA. Trimming at V came to 5 bases and at J to 8 bases, leaving 8 bases not matched to a gene. The CDR3 spans 14 residues. CDR3 region: CASSPWTSSHEQFF. The DNA of the CDR3 is TGTGCCAGCAGCCCTTGGACTAGCAGCCATGAGCAGTTCTTC.

This clone was observed a few times. The CDR3 nucleotides read TGTGCCAGCAGTTTTGGGCAGATGAACACTGAAGCTTTCTTT. Its protein is CASSFGQMNTEAFF. The V gene is TRBV28, the J gene TRBJ1-1; D uncertain. Germline V gene data show CDR1 as MDHEN and CDR2 as SYDVKM. The CDR3 extends over 14 amino acids. V lost 3 bases to trimming and J lost 0 bases, with 8 bases between them.

This clone was recorded many times. The V gene is TRBV18, the J gene TRBJ1-5; D is unresolved. Germline-derived CDR1 and CDR2 are KGHSH and LQKENI. The germline V and J ends were trimmed by 3 bases and 4 bases, with 16 bases remaining between them. The length of the CDR3 is 16 residues. The CDR3 DNA sequence: TGTGCCAGCTCACCCCGACGACTAAGGCATAATCAGCCCCAGCATTTT. It encodes CASSPRRLRHNQPQHF. Based on the CDR3 plus reference TRBV18 and TRBJ1-5, the full variable domain is NAGVMQNPRHLVRRRGQEARLRCSPMKGHSHVYWYRQLPEEGLKFMVYLQKENIIDESGMPKERFSAEFPKEGPSILRIQQVVRGDSAAYFCASSPRRLRHNQPQHFGDGTRLSIL.

This clone appeared many times. V and J are TRBV5-5 and TRBJ2-2; either TRBD1 or TRBD2 may supply D (5 bases each). The CDR3 loop spans 15 amino acids. Germline values: CDR1 SGHKS, CDR2 YYEKEE (reference sequence). The V end was cut by 0 bases, the J end by 4 bases, with 10 bases between. This CDR3 is CASSLGGDGTGELFF. Written as DNA, the CDR3 is TGTGCCAGCAGCTTGGGAGGGGACGGCACCGGGGAGCTGTTTTTT.

This chain connects TRBV2 to TRBJ2-1; 7 bases align to TRBD1. The length of the CDR3 is 13 residues. V shed 10 bases and J 8 bases; nucleotides not matched to a gene: 11. Germline V CDR1 and CDR2: SNHLY, FYNNEI. Here the CDR3 reads CATKGTEGDEQFF. CDR3 DNA sequence: TGTGCCACCAAAGGGACAGAGGGGGATGAGCAGTTCTTC.

This clone was seen ten or more times. The V gene is TRBV5-6, the J gene TRBJ2-7, with D unclear. Between the trimmed V and J ends, which lost 0 bases and 2 bases, there was a span of 9 bases. There are 14 residues in the CDR3. Germline V gives CDR1 SGHDT, CDR2 YYEEEE. The CDR3 is CASSLGRQTYEQYF. The CDR3 DNA follows: TGTGCCAGCAGCTTGGGACGTCAAACCTACGAGCAGTACTTC.

This clone was seen only a few times. The chain couples TRBV5-1 to TRBJ1-5; the D is unclear. Germline CDR1 reads SGHRS; CDR2 reads YFSETQ. CDR3 size: 14 residues. V shed 4 bases and J shed 7 bases, with 15 bases lying between them. CDR3 protein: CASSIGPGDQPQHF. The DNA for the CDR3 is TGCGCCAGCAGCATAGGACCGGGAGACCAGCCCCAGCATTTT.

The chain couples TRBV28 to TRBJ2-7; 13 bases fit TRBD2. CDR3 length: 16 amino acids. The V gene end was trimmed by 4 bases and the J gene end by 4 bases; junction bases not matched to a gene: 7. The germline CDR1 and CDR2 sequences are MDHEN and SYDVKM. In nucleotides, the CDR3 is TGTGCCAGCAGTTCTAGAGGGACTAGCGGGAAATACGAGCAGTACTTC. Translated: CASSSRGTSGKYEQYF.

The chain couples TRBV5-1 to TRBJ1-1; 8 nucleotides agree with TRBD1. This CDR3 is built from 14 residues. The V segment lost 1 base and the J segment 5 bases; nucleotides outside the gene matches: 4. Germline-derived CDR1 and CDR2 are SGHRS and YFSETQ. CDR3 coding DNA: TGCGCCAGCAGCTTGCAGGGGGCGAGTACTGAAGCTTTCTTT. It yields the protein CASSLQGASTEAFF.

This clone was recorded many times. J is TRBJ1-4 and V is TRBV7-2, with 8 bases aligning to TRBD1. The CDR3 runs to 14 residues. CDR1 and CDR2 (germline): SGHTA, FQGNSA. After removal of 5 bases from V and 8 bases from J, the junction contained 7 bases not matched to a gene. Written as DNA, the CDR3 is TGTGCCAGCAGCCCAAGACAGGGGTGGGAAAAACTGTTTTTT. Amino acids: CASSPRQGWEKLFF.

This clone was seen a handful of times. The chain is built from TRBV27 and TRBJ1-2; TRBD1 aligns across 9 bases. The J segment lost 8 bases and the V segment lost 5 bases, leaving 15 bases of the junction unmatched. The CDR3 sequence is 16 residues long. Germline V gene data show CDR1 as MNHEY and CDR2 as SMNVEV (reference sequence). In DNA, the CDR3 is TGTGCCAGCAGTGCCCAGGGACAGGGCTACCTACGGGGCTACACCTTC. It encodes CASSAQGQGYLRGYTF.

Many counts were recorded for this clone. This chain links TRBV20-1 with TRBJ1-4, with TRBD1 identical over 7 bases. V lost 6 bases, J lost 3 bases, and 16 bases stayed unmatched. This CDR3 comprises 17 residues. Germline V gene sequence: CDR1 DFQATT, CDR2 SNEGSKA (reference sequence). The CDR3 loop reads CSASRRQGLGANEKLFF. The CDR3, as DNA: TGCAGTGCATCTAGACGACAGGGCCTGGGAGCTAATGAAAAACTGTTTTTT.

A few counts support this clone. The rearrangement uses TRBV28 and TRBJ2-3; 7 bases line up with TRBD2. The germline V gene has CDR1 MDHEN and CDR2 SYDVKM. V trimming: 2 bases; J trimming: 14 bases; junction bases outside the gene matches: 7. The CDR3 contains 12 residues. The CDR3 spells CASSLGASGGYF. CDR3 nucleotide sequence: TGTGCCAGCAGTTTAGGGGCTAGCGGAGGGTATTTT.

In this sample, this clone turned up a few times. One junction end disagrees with the germline gene, perhaps due to a read error. The V gene is TRBV6-1, the J gene TRBJ2-7; D may be TRBD1 (5 bases). CDR1 MNHNS and CDR2 SASEGT come from the germline V gene. The CDR3 runs to 12 residues. This CDR3 reads CASRPTWGEQCF. For the CDR3, the DNA is TGTGCCAGCAGGCCTACATGGGGCGAGCAGTGCTTC.

The V and J genes are TRBV19 and TRBJ2-7; 11 bases agree with TRBD2. The CDR3 is 13 amino acids. CDR1 is LNHDA and CDR2 is SQIVND in the germline V gene (reference sequence). J was trimmed by 5 bases and V by 4 bases; bases with no gene match: 1. The CDR3 DNA is TGTGCCAGTAGTAGGGGACTAGCGGACGAGCAGTACTTC. Translated: CASSRGLADEQYF.

This clone appeared many times. This may be a read error: a much more frequent sequence differs by one nucleotide. In the same sample, other DNA sequences code for this CDR3. The chain recombines TRBV20-1 with TRBJ1-1, with D maybe TRBD1 (5 bases). Germline CDR1 DFQATT, CDR2 SNEGSKA (reference sequence). The CDR3 is 14 residues long. The CDR3 spells CSAKIPDKNTEAFF. The DNA for the CDR3 is TGCAGTGCAAAGATTCCGGACAAGAACACTGAAGCTTTCTTC.

The J gene is TRBJ2-1, the V gene TRBV6-1; D possibly corresponds to TRBD2 (6 bases). The CDR3 is 15 amino acids. Germline lookup yields CDR1 MNHNS and CDR2 SASEGT. V was cut by 4 bases and J by 8 bases, with 18 bases left in between. CDR3 amino acids: CASSGDGGGLDEQFF. The CDR3 bases are TGTGCCAGCAGTGGGGATGGAGGAGGGTTGGATGAGCAGTTCTTC.